Ten or more counts support the clone carrying this T cell receptor (beta chain). The antigen is unknown. This specimen comes from a study of identical twins. Study results and limitations: Zero-insertion analyses might be partly confounded by invariant T cells like MAIT and iNKT.

TCRdb re-called the 5' RACE reads with MiXCR, one entry per CDR3 protein. The sample lists around 300,000 distinct CDR3 sequences; 8% to 9% were seen once. These records were also assigned to another study, of yellow fever vaccine responses in identical twins. That report adds: Twins' vaccine T cell responses were reported to seem partly convergent and partly personalized.

Source material: memory (CD45RO+) T cells sorted from blood. The sequence was obtained from a woman between 18 and 29 years old in good health.

The CDR3 nucleotides read TGTGCCAGCACCCTCCCAGCTTCCACTGAAGCTTTCTTT. Translated: CASTLPASTEAFF. The chain employs TRBV7-9 and TRBJ1-1, with D unresolved. The CDR3 totals 13 residues. CDR1 SEHNR and CDR2 FQNEAQ come from the germline V gene (reference sequence). Trimming took 7 bases from V and 4 from J, leaving 13 bases between them.